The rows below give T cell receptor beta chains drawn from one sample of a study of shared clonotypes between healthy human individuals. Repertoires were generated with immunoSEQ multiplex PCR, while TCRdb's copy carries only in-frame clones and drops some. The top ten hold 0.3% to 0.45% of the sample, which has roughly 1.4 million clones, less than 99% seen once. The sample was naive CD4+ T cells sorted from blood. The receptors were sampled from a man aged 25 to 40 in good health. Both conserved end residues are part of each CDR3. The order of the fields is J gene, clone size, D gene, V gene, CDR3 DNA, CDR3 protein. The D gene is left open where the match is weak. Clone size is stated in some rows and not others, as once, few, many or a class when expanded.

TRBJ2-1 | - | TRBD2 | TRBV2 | TGTGCCAGCAGGAAAAGAACTAGCGGGTCCTACAATGAGCAGTTCTTC | CASRKRTSGSYNEQFF
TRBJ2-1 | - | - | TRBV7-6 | TGTGCCAGCAGCACAAGAGGCGAGGGCCCTATCTGGAGTGAGCAGTTCTTC | CASSTRGEGPIWSEQFF
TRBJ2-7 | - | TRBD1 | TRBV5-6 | TGTGCCAGCAGCTGGGGACAGAGCTACGAGCAGTACTTC | CASSWGQSYEQYF
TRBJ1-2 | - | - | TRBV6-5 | TGTGCCAGCAGTTACCTGATCGGGACATCCTATGGCTACACCTTC | CASSYLIGTSYGYTF
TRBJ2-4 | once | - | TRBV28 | TGTGCCAGCAGGTTATCAGGGGCTATAGCCAAAAACATTCAGTACTTC | CASRLSGAIAKNIQYF
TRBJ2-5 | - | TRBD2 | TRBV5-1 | TGCGCCAGCAGCTCATTAGCGGGAGGAGGCACGGAGACCCAGTACTTC | CASSSLAGGGTETQYF
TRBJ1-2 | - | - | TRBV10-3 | TGTGCCATCAGTGAGTCCTTCGGCTTTAACTATGGCTACACCTTC | CAISESFGFNYGYTF
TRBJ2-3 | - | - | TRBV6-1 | TGTGCCAGCAGCGCTTACACCTTTCCTGAGTATTTT | CASSAYTFPEYF
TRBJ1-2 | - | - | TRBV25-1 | TGTGCCAGCAGTGAACCGCAGGGCGGCGGCTACACCTTC | CASSEPQGGGYTF
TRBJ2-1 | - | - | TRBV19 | TGTGCCAGTACCCCGAATATCGGGGGGCCCTACAATGAGCAGTTCTTC | CASTPNIGGPYNEQFF
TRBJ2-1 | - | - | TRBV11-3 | TGTGCCAGCAGGGAAGGTGGGCCCCACAATGAGCAGTTCTTC | CASREGGPHNEQFF
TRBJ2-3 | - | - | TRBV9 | TGTGCCAGCAGCTACGTGTTGGCAGATACGCAGTATTTT | CASSYVLADTQYF
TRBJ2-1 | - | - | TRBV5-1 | TGCGCCAGCAGCCGAACTCTAGCGTCAACCTACAATGAGCAGTTCTTC | CASSRTLASTYNEQFF
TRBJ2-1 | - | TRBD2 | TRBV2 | TGTGCCAGCAGTGATTTCGGGGGGTCCTACAATGAGCAGTTCTTC | CASSDFGGSYNEQFF
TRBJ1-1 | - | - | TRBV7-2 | TGTGCCAGCAGCCTGGTCGGGCGGACCTTGGGCACTGAAGCTTTCTTT | CASSLVGRTLGTEAFF
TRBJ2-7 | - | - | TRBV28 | TGTGCCAGCAGTCCAAGGCGGAGCGTCAACGAGCAGTACTTC | CASSPRRSVNEQYF
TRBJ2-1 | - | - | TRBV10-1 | TGCGCCAGCAGTGAGTCCGGTACGAATGAGCAGTTCTTC | CASSESGTNEQFF
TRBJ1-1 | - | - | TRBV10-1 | TGCGCCAGCAGTGTTGGGGTGGGGAACACTGAAGCTTTCTTT | CASSVGVGNTEAFF
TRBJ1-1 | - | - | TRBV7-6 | TGTGCCAGCAGCTTGGTCAATAGAGCAGGGGAGCGAGGCCCTGAAGCTTTCTTT | CASSLVNRAGERGPEAFF
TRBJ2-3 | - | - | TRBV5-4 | TGTGCCAGCAGCTCCCCGAACAGCCAAGATACGCAGTATTTT | CASSSPNSQDTQYF
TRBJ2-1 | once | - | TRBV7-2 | TGTGCCAGCAGCTTAGCGCTAACTCGGGGCCCACTCTCGGGGCAGTTCTTC | CASSLALTRGPLSGQFF
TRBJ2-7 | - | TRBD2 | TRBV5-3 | TGTGCCAGAAGCTGCAATTGGGGGACTAGCGGGACCCGTGGTCAGGAGCAGTACTTC | CARSCNWGTSGTRGQEQYF
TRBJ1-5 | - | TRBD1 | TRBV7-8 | TGTGCCAGCAGCTCAGCATACAGGGGACCTGATCAGCCCCAGCATTTT | CASSSAYRGPDQPQHF
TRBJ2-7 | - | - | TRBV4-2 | TGTGCCAGCAGCCAAGATCCCGCGGGCCACCCTCTGAGCTACGAGCAGTACTTC | CASSQDPAGHPLSYEQYF
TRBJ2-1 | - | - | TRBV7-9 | TGTGCCAGCAGCGAAAGACGGGGCTCCAATGAGCAGTTCTTC | CASSERRGSNEQFF
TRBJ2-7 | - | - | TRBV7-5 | TGTGTCAGAAGCTTAGTGACAGCCAGCTACGAGCAGTACTTC | CVRSLVTASYEQYF
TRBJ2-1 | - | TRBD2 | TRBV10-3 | TGTGCCACTAACCGACTAGCGGAGTTAGATGAGCAGTTCTTC | CATNRLAELDEQFF